This T cell receptor beta chain was sequenced during a study of a mutant IDH1 vaccine in newly diagnosed glioma. Looking at the study overall: Males made up about 60% and females approximately 40% of treated patients, whose mean age was 40.4 years.

Germline loops: CDR1 LNHNV, CDR2 YYDKDF (reference sequence). Trimming at V came to 8 bases and at J to 1 base, leaving 11 bases not matched to a gene. The CDR3 runs to 16 residues. Findings and limits, study-wide: Among top peripheral T cell clonotypes, changes seemed unrelated to pseudoprogression.

The time point was: week 35, safety follow-up. A single vaccine dose contained 300 ug of mutant IDH1 20-mer peptide, and topical imiquimod was used with it. There were eight vaccinations for patients, given in weeks 1, 3, 5, 7, 11, 15, 19 and 23. Those who donated had recent WHO grade 3 or 4 IDH1-mutant, ATRX-lost astrocytomas. This clone was found a few times. Its antigen remains unidentified. Method: immunoSEQ multiplex PCR; TCRdb's copy keeps in-frame clones and lacks some. The data show 60,000 or so clones, 80% to 85% seen once. This receptor was obtained from a man aged 30 to 45 with glioma. The chain links TRBV15 to TRBJ1-1; 9 bases align to TRBD1. The specimen was PBMCs, collected from a glioma patient whose treatment included an IDH1 peptide vaccine. The CDR3 reads CATALGQGMGNTEAFF. The CDR3 DNA follows: TGTGCCACCGCACTCGGACAGGGGATGGGGAACACTGAAGCTTTCTTT.